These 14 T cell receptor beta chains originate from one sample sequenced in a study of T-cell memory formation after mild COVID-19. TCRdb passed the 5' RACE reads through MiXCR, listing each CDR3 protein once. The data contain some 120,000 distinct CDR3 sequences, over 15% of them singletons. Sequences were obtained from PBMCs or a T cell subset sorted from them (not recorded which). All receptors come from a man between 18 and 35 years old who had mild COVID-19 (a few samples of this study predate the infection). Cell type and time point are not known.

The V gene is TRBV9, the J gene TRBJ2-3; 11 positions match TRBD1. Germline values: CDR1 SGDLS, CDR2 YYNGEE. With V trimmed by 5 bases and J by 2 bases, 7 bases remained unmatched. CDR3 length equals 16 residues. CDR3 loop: CASRPPGQGDTDTQYF. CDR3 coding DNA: TGTGCCAGCAGACCTCCGGGACAGGGGGACACAGATACGCAGTATTTT.

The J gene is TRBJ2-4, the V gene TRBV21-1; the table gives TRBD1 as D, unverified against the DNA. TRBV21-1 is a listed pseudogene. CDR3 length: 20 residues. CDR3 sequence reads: CASSSLQLRGRALAKNIQYF. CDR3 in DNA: TGTGCCAGCAGCTCCCTCCAACTCAGGGGGCGAGCCCTAGCCAAAAACATTCAGTACTTC.

The DNA of the CDR3 is TGCGCCAGCAGCGCTTACGGACAGGGGACGAACACCGGGGAGCTGTTTTTT. This gives the protein CASSAYGQGTNTGELFF. The chain combines TRBV4-1 with TRBJ2-2; the match to TRBD1 covers 9 bases. The germline gives CDR1 MGHRA, CDR2 YSYEKL. This CDR3 contains 17 residues. V lost 5 bases to trimming and J lost 0 bases; unmatched junction nucleotides: 7.

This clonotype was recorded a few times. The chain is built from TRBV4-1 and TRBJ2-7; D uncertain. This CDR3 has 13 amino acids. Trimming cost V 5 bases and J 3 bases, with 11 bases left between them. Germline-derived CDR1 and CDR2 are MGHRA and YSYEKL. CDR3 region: CASSREINYEQYF. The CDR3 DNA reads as TGCGCCAGCAGCAGAGAGATAAACTACGAGCAGTACTTC.

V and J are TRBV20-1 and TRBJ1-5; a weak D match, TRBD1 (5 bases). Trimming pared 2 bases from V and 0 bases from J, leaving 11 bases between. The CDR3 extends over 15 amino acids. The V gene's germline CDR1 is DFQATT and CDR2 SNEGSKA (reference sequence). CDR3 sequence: CSARRRGFSNQPQHF. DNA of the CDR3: TGCAGTGCTAGACGAAGGGGCTTTAGCAATCAGCCCCAGCATTTT.

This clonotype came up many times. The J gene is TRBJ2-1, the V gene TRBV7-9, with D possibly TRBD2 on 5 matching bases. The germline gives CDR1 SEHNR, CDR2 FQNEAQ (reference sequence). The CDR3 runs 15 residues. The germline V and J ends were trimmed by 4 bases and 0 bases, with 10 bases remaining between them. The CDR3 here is CASSSRGSSYNEQFF. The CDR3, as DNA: TGTGCCAGCAGCTCTCGCGGGTCCTCCTACAATGAGCAGTTCTTC. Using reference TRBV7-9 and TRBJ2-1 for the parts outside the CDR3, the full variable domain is DTGVSQNPRHKITKRGQNVTFRCDPISEHNRLYWYRQTLGQGPEFLTYFQNEAQLEKSRLLSDRFSAERPKGSFSTLEIQRTEQGDSAMYLCASSSRGSSYNEQFFGPGTRLTVL.

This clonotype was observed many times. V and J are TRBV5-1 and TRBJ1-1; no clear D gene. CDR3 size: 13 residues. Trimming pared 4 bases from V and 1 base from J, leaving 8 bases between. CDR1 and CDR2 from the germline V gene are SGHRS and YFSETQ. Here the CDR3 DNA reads TGCGCCAGCAGCCAGGAATCGAACACTGAAGCTTTCTTT. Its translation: CASSQESNTEAFF.

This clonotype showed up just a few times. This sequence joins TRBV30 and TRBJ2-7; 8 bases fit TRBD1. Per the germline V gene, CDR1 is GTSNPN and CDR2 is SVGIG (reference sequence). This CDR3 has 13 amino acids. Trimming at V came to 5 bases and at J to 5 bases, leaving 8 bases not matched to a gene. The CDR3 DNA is TGTGCCTGGTCCGAGGGACAGGTTGACGAGCAGTACTTC. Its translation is CAWSEGQVDEQYF.

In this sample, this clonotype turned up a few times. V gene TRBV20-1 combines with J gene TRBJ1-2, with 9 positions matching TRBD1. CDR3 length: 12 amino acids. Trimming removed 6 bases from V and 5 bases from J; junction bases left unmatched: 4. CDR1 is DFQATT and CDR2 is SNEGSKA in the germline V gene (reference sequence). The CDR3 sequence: CSARDREYGYTF. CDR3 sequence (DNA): TGCAGTGCGAGGGACAGGGAGTATGGCTACACCTTC.

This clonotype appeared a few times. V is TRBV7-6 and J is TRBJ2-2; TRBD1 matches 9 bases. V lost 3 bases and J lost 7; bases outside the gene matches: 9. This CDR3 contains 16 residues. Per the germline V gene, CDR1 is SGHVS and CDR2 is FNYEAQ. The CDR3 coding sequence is TGTGCCAGCAGCTTTGGACAGGGGCTGAATGGCGGGGAGCTGTTTTTT. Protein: CASSFGQGLNGGELFF.

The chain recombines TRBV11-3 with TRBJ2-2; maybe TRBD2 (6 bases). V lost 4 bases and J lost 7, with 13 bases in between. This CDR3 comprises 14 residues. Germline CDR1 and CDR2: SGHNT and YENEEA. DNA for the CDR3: TGTGCCAGCAGCTCCGGGGGTCTTGACGGGGAGCTGTTTTTT. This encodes CASSSGGLDGELFF. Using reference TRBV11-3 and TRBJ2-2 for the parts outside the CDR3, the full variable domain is EAGVVQSPRYKIIEKKQPVAFWCNPISGHNTLYWYLQNLGQGPELLIRYENEEAVDDSQLPKDRFSAERLKGVDSTLKIQPAELGDSAVYLCASSSGGLDGELFFGEGSRLTVL.

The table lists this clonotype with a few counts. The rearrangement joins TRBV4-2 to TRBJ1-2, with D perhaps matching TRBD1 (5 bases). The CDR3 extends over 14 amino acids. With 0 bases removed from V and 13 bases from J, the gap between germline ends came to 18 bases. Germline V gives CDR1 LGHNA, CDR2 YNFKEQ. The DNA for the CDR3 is TGTGCCAGCAGCCAAGACAGGATAGGCTTTAGGGGCACCTTC. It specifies CASSQDRIGFRGTF.

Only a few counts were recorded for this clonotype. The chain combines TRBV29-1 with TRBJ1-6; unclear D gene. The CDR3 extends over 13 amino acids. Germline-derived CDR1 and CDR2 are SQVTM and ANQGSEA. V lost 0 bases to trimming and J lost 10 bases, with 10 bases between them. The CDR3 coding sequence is TGCAGCGTTGAAGACCAAGAAGGATCACCCCTCCACTTT. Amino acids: CSVEDQEGSPLHF.

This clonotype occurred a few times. CDR3 in DNA: TGTGCCAGCTTTCAATCGGAGAACACTGAAGCTTTCTTT. This codes for CASFQSENTEAFF. This chain uses TRBV6-5 with TRBJ1-1; the D is unclear. The V end lost 8 bases, the J end lost 1 base, and 11 bases lay between the germline ends. This CDR3 is built from 13 residues. Germline V lookup: CDR1 MNHEY, CDR2 SVGAGI.